This T cell receptor beta chain was retrieved from a study of spatial heterogeneity in lung cancer (dated by TCRdb to about 2019). With regard to the full study: Beta-chain transcripts were consistently detected in greater numbers than alpha-chain transcripts, which likely reflected higher beta-chain transcript abundance. In the raw uncorrected reads, each unique combination of TCR and UMI appeared more than ten times on average. TCR alpha and beta repertoires were quantitatively compared across multiple tumor regions, matched nontumor lung and blood in non-small cell lung cancer. Nonsynonymous mutation counts, determined by whole-exome sequencing of tumor tissue, were related to features of the TCR repertoire. At surgery, about 210 tumor regions, roughly 63 matched nontumor lung samples and 56 PBMC samples were TCR-sequenced for both alpha and beta chains. General conclusions and limits of the study: Ubiquitous expanded tumor TCRs were found in blood more often at tumor resection than at routine follow-up. Additional single-cell paired TCR alpha and beta sequencing was considered necessary to confirm, at a functional level, the hypothesis that regional TCRs recognize regional mutations.

Taken with the paper, the label for time point translates to: sample taken at primary tumor resection. Samples were obtained from approximately 76 patients with early-stage, untreated non-small cell lung cancer from the lung TRACERx cohort. Without any cell sorting, TCR sequencing was performed on whole RNA extracted either from tumor and nontumor lung tissue or from cryopreserved PBMC samples. Only patients with enough RNA available from two or more tumor regions were chosen for TCR sequencing. The V and J ends are trimmed by 5 bases and 2 bases, leaving 9 bases between them. From the germline V gene, CDR1 is MDHEN and CDR2 is SYDVKM. The CDR3, cysteine through phenylalanine, is 13 amino acids long. The only DNA kept is the CDR3, 39 bases in frame from the first base. This clonotype has ten or more counts. Its antigen remains unidentified. No per-base quality is available; no much larger clone lies one base away.

Libraries were constructed by 5' RACE. Instrument on record: NextSeq 500. To allow correction of PCR and sequencing errors, the TCR library protocol tagged every TCR cDNA molecule with a unique molecular identifier. As for the authors' bioinformatics: Decombinator tools were used for TCR identification, UMI-based error correction and CDR3 extraction. TCRs above a frequency of 2 per 1,000, corresponding to the top 1% of the tumor frequency distribution, were defined as expanded. Rényi diversity was computed with the R vegan package after subsampling each repertoire 100 times to 5,000 TCRs. CDR3 similarity networks were built from amino acid triplet string-kernel similarity, connecting CDR3s with pairwise similarity above 0.82. The raw public reads went through TCRdb reprocessing: fastp at Q25, MiXCR clone calling, in-frame beta chains kept. Every entry covers one CDR3 protein and lists the most common genes and DNA from its rows. TCRdb assigned the V and J calls; the authors' analysis was not used. Across this sample there are tens of thousands of distinct CDR3 sequences, with 6% to 8% seen only once. The ten biggest clones cover 25% to 35% of the sample.

This TCR derives from a male donor with early-stage non-small cell lung cancer. The starting material was PBMCs, obtained at surgery. The receptor chain draws on TRBV28 and TRBJ2-5; the D segment could be TRBD1, given 5 matching bases. DNA sequence: TGTGCCAGCAGTCTGGGGCAGCAAGAGACCCAGTACTTC. This gives the protein CASSLGQQETQYF.